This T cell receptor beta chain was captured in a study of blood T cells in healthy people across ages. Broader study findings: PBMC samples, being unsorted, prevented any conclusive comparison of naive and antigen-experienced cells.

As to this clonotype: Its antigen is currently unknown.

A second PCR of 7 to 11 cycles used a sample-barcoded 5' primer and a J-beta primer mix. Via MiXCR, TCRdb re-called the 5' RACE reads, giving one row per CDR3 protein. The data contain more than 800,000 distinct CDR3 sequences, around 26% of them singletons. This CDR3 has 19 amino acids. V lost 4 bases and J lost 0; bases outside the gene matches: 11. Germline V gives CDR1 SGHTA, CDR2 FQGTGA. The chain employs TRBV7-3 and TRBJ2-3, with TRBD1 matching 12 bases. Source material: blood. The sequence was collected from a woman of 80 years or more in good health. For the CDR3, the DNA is TGTGCCAGCAGCTCCGGGACAGGGGGCATTTACCCCAGCACAGATACGCAGTATTTT. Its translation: CASSSGTGGIYPSTDTQYF.